This T cell receptor (beta chain) stems from a study of T cell repertoires in breast cancer. In its sample, this clonotype was seen a few times. Its antigen remains unidentified. This CDR3 spans 13 amino acids. Germline values: CDR1 SGHTA, CDR2 FQGTGA. Deletions cut 4 bases from V and 0 bases from J, with 6 bases between. Primers covering all TCR V genes were used in emulsion RT-PCR on CD8+ T cells. Blocking oligonucleotides added to a second nested PCR suppressed unpaired genes. TCRdb recomputed calls from the emulsion pairing reads with MiXCR, one row per CDR3 protein. The sample lists about 150 distinct CDR3 sequences, roughly 36% occurring once. Broader study findings: Clone recovery by emulsion RT-PCR was skewed, so it was considered qualitative. Shared TCRs favored TRBV7, possibly from tumor recognition or primer mispriming.

J is TRBJ1-1 and V is TRBV7-3; unclear D gene. The TCR comes from a pool of human donors with breast cancer or a healthy control (not recorded which). The sequencing input was CD8+ T cells. The CDR3 reads CASSSTMNTEAFF. CDR3 nucleotide sequence: TGTGCCAGCAGCTCAACCATGAACACTGAAGCTTTCTTT.